This entry lists 18 T cell receptor beta chains sequenced from one sample in a study of blood T cell repertoires in COVID-19. Some clones are missing from TCRdb's copy, which holds only in-frame ones; the method was immunoSEQ multiplex PCR. The data show 95,000 to 100,000 clones, about four fifths seen once. Sequenced material: peripheral blood. The receptor source for this set is a woman older than 75 with active or convalescent COVID-19.

This clone occurred a few times. This chain links TRBV4-3 with TRBJ1-2, with 11 bases identical to TRBD1. Per germline, CDR1 LGHNA and CDR2 YSLEER. With V trimmed by 4 bases and J by 8 bases, 9 bases remained unmatched. The length of the CDR3 is 15 residues. In DNA, the CDR3 is TGCGCCAGCAGCCCCCGGGACAGGGGGTCGAAGGGCTACACCTTC. Protein sequence: CASSPRDRGSKGYTF.

The genes are TRBV7-3 and TRBJ2-1; 10 positions match TRBD2. CDR3 length: 15 amino acids. Germline V gene data show CDR1 as SGHTA and CDR2 as FQGTGA. Trimming removed 2 bases from V and 6 bases from J; junction bases left unmatched: 4. This CDR3 reads CASSLLSSGSNEQFF. For the CDR3, the DNA is TGTGCCAGCAGCTTATTGTCTAGCGGGAGCAATGAGCAGTTCTTC. The full variable domain, its missing parts supplied by reference TRBV7-3 and TRBJ2-1, is GAGVSQTPSNKVTEKGKYVELRCDPISGHTALYWYRQSLGQGPEFLIYFQGTGAADDSGLPNDRFFAVRPEGSVSTLKIQRTERGDSAVYLCASSLLSSGSNEQFFGPGTRLTVL.

The V call is TRBV18, the J call TRBJ1-1; D remains unclear. CDR1 and CDR2 from the germline V gene are KGHSH and LQKENI. Trimming cost V 3 bases and J 1 base, with 6 bases left between them. The CDR3 has 13 amino acids. CDR3 protein: CASSPKRNTEAFF. The CDR3 DNA follows: TGTGCCAGCTCACCCAAGAGGAACACTGAAGCTTTCTTT.

J is TRBJ2-5 and V is TRBV5-1; D is undetermined. Germline CDR1 SGHRS, CDR2 YFSETQ. The CDR3 has 13 residues. V lost 3 bases to trimming and J lost 5 bases, with 11 bases between them. Written as DNA, the CDR3 is TGCGCCAGCAGCTCCGCCGGGTCTGAGACCCAGTACTTC. Translating gives CASSSAGSETQYF.

This chain uses TRBV9 with TRBJ2-1; TRBD2 agrees at 8 bases. This CDR3 comprises 20 residues. Germline CDR1 SGDLS, CDR2 YYNGEE. J lost 0 bases, V lost 0 bases, and 14 bases had no gene match. The chain's CDR3 is CASSVARSGASGGSYNEQFF. As DNA, the CDR3 is TGTGCCAGCAGCGTAGCGAGATCGGGGGCCAGCGGGGGCTCCTACAATGAGCAGTTCTTC.

This clone appeared a few times. This CDR3 reads CASSYATGTFRGEPQHF. For the CDR3, the DNA is TGTGCCAGCAGTTACGCGACAGGAACCTTCCGCGGAGAGCCCCAGCATTTT. The chain uses TRBV6-2 or TRBV6-3 and TRBJ1-5, with D tentatively TRBD1 (6 bases). V lost 2 bases and J 8 bases, leaving 22 bases between the germline ends. This CDR3 contains 17 residues. Germline assignment: CDR1 MNHEY and CDR2 SVGEGT.

CDR3 sequence (DNA): TGTGCCATCAGGTCCTCGACAGGGGGATTCACTGAAGCTTTCTTT. It translates to CAIRSSTGGFTEAFF. The J gene is TRBJ1-1, the V gene TRBV10-3; 9 nucleotides agree with TRBD1. This CDR3 is 15 amino acids long. Trimming at V came to 6 bases and at J to 4 bases, leaving 9 bases not matched to a gene. In germline, CDR1 is ENHRY, CDR2 SYGVKD.

This chain uses TRBV19 with TRBJ2-3, with D perhaps TRBD1 (6 bases). The CDR3 loop spans 15 amino acids. V lost 3 bases and J lost 4, with 14 bases in between. The germline gives CDR1 LNHDA, CDR2 SQIVND (reference sequence). For the CDR3, the DNA is TGTGCCAGTAGTATGAGGGGGAGAGGGGCAGATACGCAGTATTTT. Protein: CASSMRGRGADTQYF. The full variable domain, rest sourced from reference TRBV19 and TRBJ2-3, is DGGITQSPKYLFRKEGQNVTLSCEQNLNHDAMYWYRQDPGQGLRLIYYSQIVNDFQKGDIAEGYSVSREKKESFPLTVTSAQKNPTAFYLCASSMRGRGADTQYFGPGTRLTVL.

A single count supports this clone. V usage is TRBV6-2 or TRBV6-3 and J usage is TRBJ2-3; D is unclear. CDR1 is MNHEY and CDR2 is SVGEGT in the germline V gene. This CDR3 contains 11 residues. V lost 4 bases to trimming and J lost 8 bases, with 7 bases between them. CDR3 in amino acids: CASSSWLTQYF. As DNA, the CDR3 is TGTGCCAGCAGTTCTTGGCTTACGCAGTATTTT.

There are a few counts of this clone. The rearrangement joins TRBV28 to TRBJ2-3; 9 bases agree with TRBD2. Germline assignment: CDR1 MDHEN and CDR2 SYDVKM. J gave up 4 bases and V 5 bases, and 7 bases lay outside the gene matches. The CDR3 runs 15 residues. CDR3 nucleotides: TGTGCCAGCAGTGATAGCGGGAGAGGGGCAGATACGCAGTATTTT. It yields the protein CASSDSGRGADTQYF.

CDR3 sequence reads: CASSEAGGTFTDTQYF. CDR3 nucleotide sequence: TGTGCCAGCAGCGAGGCCGGGGGGACGTTCACAGATACGCAGTATTTT. The chain couples TRBV5-6 to TRBJ2-3; 7 bases line up with TRBD2. The V and J ends lost 4 bases and 2 bases, in that order; junction bases with no gene match: 10. Germline V gene data show CDR1 as SGHDT and CDR2 as YYEEEE. This CDR3 spans 16 amino acids.

The table lists this clone with a count of one. The V and J genes are TRBV7-9 and TRBJ2-5; tentative D call: TRBD2 (6 bases). The CDR3 covers 15 residues. Germline CDR1 is SEHNR and CDR2 is FQNEAQ (reference sequence). V was shortened by 1 base and J by 5 bases, with 14 bases between the two germline ends. The CDR3 nucleotides read TGTGCCAGCAGCTTAGAACTAGCAGTCGCGGAGACCCAGTACTTC. Protein product: CASSLELAVAETQYF.

Worth noting for this clone: Compared with germline, one end of the junction differs, possibly owing to a read error. The J gene is TRBJ2-5, the V gene TRBV5-1, with 7 nucleotides matching TRBD2. The CDR3 spans 15 residues. The germline V gene encodes CDR1 SGHRS and CDR2 YFSETQ. For the CDR3, the DNA is TGTGCCAGCAGCGACGGGACTGGGACTATCGGGACCCAGTACTTC. This encodes CASSDGTGTIGTQYF.

This chain links TRBV12-3 or TRBV12-4 with TRBJ1-5; no clear D. The CDR3 loop spans 13 amino acids. Between the trimmed V and J ends, which lost 6 bases and 4 bases, there was a span of 10 bases. In DNA form, the CDR3 reads TGTGCCAGCAGCCCCCGGTCAAATCAGCCCCAGCATTTT. It is translated as CASSPRSNQPQHF.

J is TRBJ1-5 and V is TRBV7-2; no reliable D call. Trimming took 8 bases from V and 7 from J, leaving 12 bases between them. There are 12 residues in the CDR3. In germline, CDR1 is SGHTA, CDR2 FQGNSA. CDR3 sequence reads: CASGENYQPQHF. The DNA for the CDR3 is TGTGCCAGCGGGGAGAACTACCAGCCCCAGCATTTT.

V usage is TRBV6-6 and J usage is TRBJ2-7, with D possibly matching TRBD2 (6 bases). V lost 7 bases to trimming and J lost 5 bases, with 15 bases between them. CDR1 is MNHNY and CDR2 is SVGAGI in the germline V gene (reference sequence). The CDR3 extends over 13 amino acids. CDR3 coding DNA: TGTGCCAGCATCGCCGGGACTGGAGACGAGCAGTACTTC. It translates to CASIAGTGDEQYF.

This chain uses TRBV9 with TRBJ2-7, with 9 nucleotides matching TRBD1. Germline V lookup: CDR1 SGDLS, CDR2 YYNGEE. The V gene end was trimmed by 0 bases and the J gene end by 6 bases; junction bases not matched to a gene: 4. The CDR3 runs 14 residues. This CDR3 is CASSVAQGAGEQYF. The DNA of the CDR3 is TGTGCCAGCAGCGTAGCACAGGGGGCCGGCGAGCAGTACTTC.

Comments on this clone: The same CDR3 is also encoded by other DNA sequences in this sample. The genes are TRBV18 and TRBJ1-1, with D perhaps TRBD1 (5 bases). The CDR3 runs to 13 residues. The germline V and J ends were trimmed by 3 bases and 5 bases, with 10 bases remaining between them. Germline-derived CDR1 and CDR2 are KGHSH and LQKENI. CDR3 sequence reads: CASSPQGRTEAFF. CDR3 DNA: TGTGCCAGCTCACCCCAGGGAAGGACTGAAGCTTTCTTT.